Listed here are 24 T cell receptor beta chains from one sample, sequenced in a study of blood T cell repertoires in COVID-19. TCRdb's table, derived via immunoSEQ multiplex PCR, lists solely in-frame clones and lacks some. Here the sample spans some 100,000 clones, around four fifths being singletons. The sequenced sample was peripheral blood. Receptor source: a human donor in a cohort sampled during active COVID-19.

The chain carries TRBV11-2 and TRBJ2-4, with a possible D match to TRBD2 (6 bases). Germline V gives CDR1 SGHAT, CDR2 FQNNGV. The CDR3 length is 17 residues. The V end was cut by 1 base, the J end by 1 base, with 14 bases between. The CDR3: CASSLGVGREAKNIQYF. CDR3 nucleotides: TGTGCCAGCAGCTTAGGGGTAGGACGGGAGGCCAAAAACATTCAGTACTTC.

This chain connects TRBV15 to TRBJ2-7, with 11 bases identical to TRBD2. The CDR3 contains 15 residues. With V trimmed by 0 bases and J by 7 bases, 5 bases remained unmatched. Germline V gives CDR1 LNHNV, CDR2 YYDKDF (reference sequence). The CDR3 spells CATSRDNSGRGEQYF. As DNA, the CDR3 is TGTGCCACCAGCAGAGATAATAGCGGGAGGGGTGAGCAGTACTTC.

The genes are TRBV12-3 or TRBV12-4 and TRBJ1-5, with a weak D call TRBD1 (5 bases). V was clipped by 6 bases and J by 7 bases, with 13 bases between them. The CDR3 totals 13 residues. In nucleotides, the CDR3 is TGTGCCAGCAGCCAGGGTTTGGGGCAGCCCCAGCATTTT. Encoded protein: CASSQGLGQPQHF.

This chain connects TRBV6-6 to TRBJ2-6; D might be TRBD1 (6 bases). The germline CDR1 and CDR2 sequences are MNHNY and SVGAGI (reference sequence). This CDR3 has 15 residues. The ends were cut back, 7 bases at V and 1 base at J, with 11 bases in the middle. The DNA of the CDR3 is TGTGCCAGCAACAAGGGGGTTTCTGGGGCCAACGTCCTGACTTTC. This encodes CASNKGVSGANVLTF.

The chain uses TRBV28 and TRBJ1-5; D remains unclear. The CDR3 loop spans 13 amino acids. V was clipped by 5 bases and J by 1 base, with 6 bases between them. CDR1 is MDHEN, CDR2 SYDVKM, per germline. CDR3: CASSRISNQPQHF. The DNA for the CDR3 is TGTGCCAGCAGTCGTATAAGCAATCAGCCCCAGCATTTT.

The gene calls are TRBV11-3 and TRBJ2-7; D possibly corresponds to TRBD2 (6 bases). Germline CDR1 reads SGHNT; CDR2 reads YENEEA. The CDR3 spans 13 residues. V gave up 3 bases and J gave up 6 bases, with 12 bases separating them. CDR3 protein: CASSLGLGGEQYF. Here the CDR3 DNA reads TGTGCCAGCAGCTTGGGACTTGGGGGCGAGCAGTACTTC. Full variable domain (missing parts from reference TRBV11-3 and TRBJ2-7): EAGVVQSPRYKIIEKKQPVAFWCNPISGHNTLYWYLQNLGQGPELLIRYENEEAVDDSQLPKDRFSAERLKGVDSTLKIQPAELGDSAVYLCASSLGLGGEQYFGPGTRLTVT.

The table lists this clone with a count of one. The chain is built from TRBV3-1 (or the pseudogene TRBV3-2) and TRBJ2-3; 7 bases are shared with TRBD2. The CDR3 runs 20 residues. The germline CDR1 and CDR2 sequences are LGHDT and YNNKEL (reference sequence). V lost 2 bases to trimming and J lost 1 base; unmatched junction nucleotides: 18. In DNA form, the CDR3 reads TGTGCCAGCAGCCAATCATTAAGCGGGGCCCTCTCCGATCGCACAGATACGCAGTATTTT. Amino acid sequence: CASSQSLSGALSDRTDTQYF.

The V gene is TRBV27, the J gene TRBJ2-7; 13 bases agree with TRBD2. There are 16 residues in the CDR3. V shed 4 bases and J 3 bases; nucleotides not matched to a gene: 6. Per germline, CDR1 MNHEY and CDR2 SMNVEV (reference sequence). DNA for the CDR3: TGTGCCAGCAGTTCTCTTGGGACTAGCGGGGACTACGAGCAGTACTTC. This encodes CASSSLGTSGDYEQYF.

This chain uses TRBV28 with TRBJ1-2, with TRBD1 as a possible D gene (6 bases). Germline V CDR1 and CDR2: MDHEN, SYDVKM. The CDR3 covers 14 residues. The V gene lost 6 bases and the J gene lost 4 bases, with 15 bases spanning the gap. CDR3 in amino acids: CASSSQGLAYGYTF. The CDR3 DNA reads TGTGCCAGCAGCTCGCAGGGGCTTGCCTATGGCTACACCTTC.

The rearrangement uses TRBV5-3 and TRBJ2-1, with 9 bases fitting TRBD1. TRBV5-3 is an ORF; its function is uncertain. The CDR3 is made up of 16 amino acids. V lost 3 bases to trimming and J lost 2 bases; unmatched junction nucleotides: 6. The CDR3 loop reads CARSSLGTGPYNEQFF. The CDR3 DNA sequence: TGTGCCAGAAGCTCCCTCGGGACAGGGCCCTACAATGAGCAGTTCTTC.

J is TRBJ2-5 and V is TRBV28; 10 bases align to TRBD1. There are 14 residues in the CDR3. Trimming removed 6 bases from V and 6 bases from J; junction bases left unmatched: 7. Germline-derived CDR1 and CDR2 are MDHEN and SYDVKM. CDR3 sequence (DNA): TGTGCCAGCAGCACGGGACAGGGGATAAAGACCCAGTACTTC. Its translation is CASSTGQGIKTQYF.

V usage is TRBV28 and J usage is TRBJ2-1; TRBD2 agrees at 8 bases. The CDR3 is 14 amino acids. Germline values: CDR1 MDHEN, CDR2 SYDVKM. Unmatched junction bases numbered 5, after V lost 3 bases and J lost 7 bases. CDR3 in DNA: TGTGCCAGCAGTTTCGGGGGGGCCGGGAATGAGCAGTTCTTC. Translated, it gives CASSFGGAGNEQFF.

This clone was counted only a few times. V usage is TRBV3-1 (or the pseudogene TRBV3-2) and J usage is TRBJ2-7; D call uncertain. CDR1 is LGHDT, CDR2 YNNKEL, per germline (reference sequence). V was pared by 3 bases and J by 3 bases, with 6 bases between. The CDR3 contains 12 residues. CDR3 sequence reads: CASSQAYYEQYF. The CDR3 nucleotides read TGTGCCAGCAGCCAGGCTTACTACGAGCAGTACTTC.

The chain carries TRBV7-2 and TRBJ1-2, with D possibly TRBD1 on 5 matching bases. This CDR3 contains 13 residues. The V end lost 5 bases, the J end lost 8 bases, and 15 bases lay between the germline ends. Germline V gene sequence: CDR1 SGHTA, CDR2 FQGNSA. CDR3: CASSLTGDPGYTF. CDR3 in DNA: TGTGCCAGCAGCCTAACAGGCGATCCGGGCTACACCTTC.

The rearrangement uses TRBV6-5 and TRBJ1-2; no reliable D call. The CDR3 has 13 amino acids. CDR1 is MNHEY, CDR2 SVGAGI, per germline. V dropped 6 bases and J dropped 11 bases, with 19 bases sitting between them. CDR3 loop: CASRLEVMVGYTF. CDR3 DNA sequence: TGTGCCAGCAGATTGGAGGTGATGGTTGGATACACCTTC.

J is TRBJ1-1 and V is TRBV18; no definite D call. Germline V CDR1 and CDR2: KGHSH, LQKENI. The V end was cut by 4 bases, the J end by 3 bases, with 15 bases between. The CDR3 covers 15 residues. The CDR3 here is CASSLVQFGDTEAFF. CDR3 nucleotide sequence: TGTGCCAGCTCACTAGTCCAATTCGGGGACACTGAAGCTTTCTTT. The full variable domain, its missing parts supplied by reference TRBV18 and TRBJ1-1, is NAGVMQNPRHLVRRRGQEARLRCSPMKGHSHVYWYRQLPEEGLKFMVYLQKENIIDESGMPKERFSAEFPKEGPSILRIQQVVRGDSAAYFCASSLVQFGDTEAFFGQGTRLTVV.

V usage is TRBV28 and J usage is TRBJ2-1; possibly TRBD2 for D (6 bases). The germline gives CDR1 MDHEN, CDR2 SYDVKM. Trimming stripped 6 bases from V and 4 bases from J, with 13 bases between. The CDR3 sequence is 14 residues long. The CDR3 sequence is CASSNSGGYNEQFF. In nucleotides, the CDR3 is TGTGCCAGCAGCAACAGTGGGGGGTACAATGAGCAGTTCTTC.

The chain has TRBV3-1 (or the pseudogene TRBV3-2) and TRBJ2-5; 12 nucleotides align to TRBD2. With V trimmed by 0 bases and J by 4 bases, 9 bases remained unmatched. This CDR3 has 18 amino acids. CDR1 is LGHDT, CDR2 YNNKEL, per germline (reference sequence). The CDR3 here is CASSQDNLAGGPRETQYF. The DNA of the CDR3 is TGTGCCAGCAGCCAAGATAACCTAGCGGGAGGGCCGAGAGAGACCCAGTACTTC.

The chain uses TRBV4-1 and TRBJ1-1, with TRBD1 matching 10 bases. The germline V gene encodes CDR1 MGHRA and CDR2 YSYEKL. V lost 0 bases to trimming and J lost 6 bases; unmatched junction nucleotides: 4. CDR3 length: 15 residues. The CDR3 DNA reads TGCGCCAGCAGCCAAGAAGACAGGGGGCGCGCTGAAGCTTTCTTT. Encoded protein: CASSQEDRGRAEAFF.

This chain joins TRBV5-4 and TRBJ1-2; the D gene is possibly TRBD1 (5 bases). The V and J ends lost 3 bases and 4 bases respectively, with 7 bases between them. In germline, CDR1 is SGHNT, CDR2 YYREEE (reference sequence). The CDR3 length is 12 residues. The CDR3 DNA reads as TGTGCCAGCAGCTCCCAGGGCTATGGCTACACCTTC. Its translation: CASSSQGYGYTF.

The chain has TRBV20-1 and TRBJ1-1; D possibly corresponds to TRBD1 (5 bases). Germline V gene data show CDR1 as DFQATT and CDR2 as SNEGSKA (reference sequence). The length of the CDR3 is 14 residues. V lost 3 bases to trimming and J lost 3 bases, with 14 bases between them. The CDR3 nucleotides read TGCAGTGCTAGTTCCCTTGGCAGGGACACTGAAGCTTTCTTT. As protein: CSASSLGRDTEAFF.

The V gene is TRBV4-1, the J gene TRBJ2-7; possible D gene TRBD2, 6 bases. The CDR3 is made up of 15 amino acids. V was pared by 1 base and J by 3 bases, with 13 bases between. Germline V gene data show CDR1 as MGHRA and CDR2 as YSYEKL. The CDR3 reads CASSQVRPGLYEQYF. CDR3 DNA: TGCGCCAGCAGCCAAGTTCGGCCGGGACTCTACGAGCAGTACTTC.

The chain employs TRBV3-1 (or the pseudogene TRBV3-2) and TRBJ1-1; 8 bases align to TRBD1. Germline trimming cut 5 bases from V and 1 base from J; bases unmatched to any gene: 9. The germline V gene encodes CDR1 LGHDT and CDR2 YNNKEL (reference sequence). There are 16 residues in the CDR3. The CDR3 DNA reads TGTGCCAGCAGCTCTCGGACAGGGACGCCGAACACTGAAGCTTTCTTT. This codes for CASSSRTGTPNTEAFF.

This chain joins TRBV5-5 and TRBJ2-1; D perhaps matches TRBD2 (7 bases). CDR3 length equals 16 residues. Looked up from germline, CDR1 is SGHKS and CDR2 is YYEKEE (reference sequence). The V gene lost 4 bases and the J gene lost 8 bases, with 22 bases spanning the gap. CDR3 amino acids: CASSPGFGGAGDEQFF. The CDR3 nucleotides are TGTGCCAGCAGCCCCGGGTTTGGGGGGGCCGGTGATGAGCAGTTCTTC.